This T cell receptor (beta chain) originates from a study of blood T cell repertoires in COVID-19. Background on the study: PBMCs, B-cell-depleted T cells, or T cells were the source of the cDNA or gDNA that made up the material.

In the authors' workflow: How many nucleated cells were present was estimated from reference gene primer amplification. The table came from immunoSEQ multiplex PCR; TCRdb's copy has only in-frame clones and leaves some out. V and J calls and clone size follow that table, whereas D and trimming were derived from the DNA. Of about 200,000 clones in the sample, around nine tenths were seen once. The CDR3 extends over 15 amino acids. CDR1 and CDR2 from the germline V gene are GTSNPN and SVGIG (reference sequence). With V trimmed by 0 bases and J by 1 base, 4 bases remained unmatched. This clonotype was sampled from a man between 18 and 35 years old with active or convalescent COVID-19. The sample taken for sequencing was peripheral blood. V and J are TRBV30 and TRBJ1-1, with 8 positions matching TRBD1. The DNA of the CDR3 is TGTGCCTGGAGTGTACGTGACAGGGGGAACACTGAAGCTTTCTTT. Protein product: CAWSVRDRGNTEAFF.